This TCR beta chain was found in a study of blood T cell repertoires in COVID-19. Sequenced by immunoSEQ multiplex PCR; TCRdb stores in-frame clones only, minus some. Of roughly 190,000 clones listed, about 86% are singletons. CDR3 length equals 16 residues. CDR1 and CDR2 from the germline V gene are SGHKS and YYEKEE (reference sequence). Trimming removed 1 base from V and 6 bases from J, with 19 bases in between. The chain links TRBV5-5 to TRBJ1-2; D is possibly TRBD1 (5 bases). Sequencing was carried out using peripheral blood. The clonotype was recovered from a young man with active or convalescent COVID-19. This CDR3 reads CASSLTLTAPGDGYTF. In DNA form, the CDR3 reads TGTGCCAGCAGCTTGACTCTGACAGCCCCAGGAGATGGCTACACCTTC.